A single sample is the source of the 23 T cell receptor beta chains below, sequenced in a study of tissue T cells after allogeneic stem cell transplantation. Produced via immunoSEQ multiplex PCR; TCRdb's table is partial and in-frame only. The profile shows almost 6,000 clones, around 48% of them singletons. This sample's time point: mouse harvest day 7 after allogeneic transplant. Each mouse received 10^7 T-cell-depleted marrow cells plus 10^6 splenic CD5+ T cells by tail vein. The specimen sequenced was gut tissue. All receptors derive from a female BALB/c mouse given C57BL/6 T cells with graft-versus-host disease after an allogeneic hematopoietic cell transplant.

Turning to this clone: Mouse gene names and germline throughout. Read coverage stops 1 residue before the CDR3 terminus; the germline J gene supplies the remainder. The rearrangement links TRBV26 to TRBJ2-2; perhaps TRBD1 as D (5 bases). The CDR3 has 14 residues. Germline V gene sequence: CDR1 KGHPV, CDR2 FQNQEV (reference sequence). The V gene lost 3 bases and the J gene lost 2 bases, with 7 bases spanning the gap. CDR3 residues: CASSLEGNTGQLYF. The part of the CDR3 DNA that was read is TGTGCCAGCAGTCTAGAGGGGAACACCGGGCAGCTCTAC.

Turning to this clone: Mouse gene names apply. The CDR3 DNA, read in part, is TGTGCCAGCAGTGAAAGGACATCTTCTGGAAATACGCTCTAT. This gives the protein CASSERTSSGNTLY. The whole CDR3 sequence is CASSERTSSGNTLYF. V gene TRBV13-3 combines with J gene TRBJ1-3; D is possibly TRBD1 (5 bases). The read ends 1 residue early relative to the CDR3; the germline J gene fills the gap. Germline assignment: CDR1 NNHDY and CDR2 SYVADS. The length of the CDR3 is 15 residues. Trimming cost V 2 bases and J 0 bases, with 9 bases left between them.

As regards this clone: Here the gene names and germline are mouse. From the germline J gene comes the end of the CDR3, since the read stops 1 residue before it. This chain uses TRBV20 with TRBJ1-1, with D possibly matching TRBD1 (5 bases). The V gene's germline CDR1 is GFQATS and CDR2 STVNSAI. CDR3 length: 11 residues. V lost 3 bases to trimming and J lost 3 bases, with 5 bases between them. This CDR3 is CGARQDTEVFF. CDR3 DNA, as far as it was read: TGTGGTGCTAGACAGGACACAGAAGTCTTC. The whole variable domain, remainder taken from reference TRBV20 and TRBJ1-1, is GALVYQYPRRTICKSGTSMRMECQAVGFQATSVAWYRQSPQKTFELIALSTVNSAIKYEQNFTQEKFPISHPNLSFSSMTVLNAYLEDRGLYLCGARQDTEVFFGKGTRLTVV.

Notes on this clone: The gene names given are mouse names. The missing CDR3 end, 1 residue past where the read stops, is filled in from the germline J gene. This chain connects TRBV23 to TRBJ2-1; no DNA check was done on the table's D call, TRBD2. This CDR3 is built from 15 residues. CDR1 and CDR2 from the germline V gene are KGHTA and FQNQQP. CDR3 bases read: TGCTCCAGCAGTCACCGGACTGGGGGGTTTGCTGAGCAGTTC. Its protein is CSSSHRTGGFAEQF. The whole CDR3 region reads CSSSHRTGGFAEQFF.

In its sample, this clone was seen a few times. The genes and germline here are from mouse. The read ends 1 residue shy of where the CDR3 ends; the end is completed using the germline J gene. This chain links TRBV26 with TRBJ1-3, with 7 bases aligning to TRBD1. The trim removed 6 bases at V and 4 bases at J, leaving 3 bases unmatched. This CDR3 comprises 13 residues. The germline gives CDR1 KGHPV, CDR2 FQNQEV (reference sequence). The sequenced part of the CDR3 DNA is TGTGCCAGCAGCACAGGGGAGGGAAATACGCTCTAT. Translating gives CASSTGEGNTLY. The whole CDR3 sequence reads CASSTGEGNTLYF.

With respect to this clone: Here the gene names and germline are mouse. The read terminates 1 residue before the CDR3 end, so the remaining end is supplied by the germline J gene. The chain carries TRBV26 and TRBJ1-3; 8 bases match TRBD1. The CDR3 has 13 amino acids. CDR1 and CDR2 (germline): KGHPV, FQNQEV (reference sequence). Unmatched junction bases numbered 3, after V lost 8 bases and J lost 3 bases. CDR3 loop: CASADRDGNTLYF. Partial CDR3 DNA: TGTGCCAGCGCGGACAGGGATGGAAATACGCTCTAT.

The sample holds a few counts of this clone. The germline and genes are mouse ones. The CDR3 is cut off 1 residue early in the read; its end comes from the germline J gene. The V and J genes are TRBV26 and TRBJ2-7; D remains ambiguous. The CDR3 extends over 12 amino acids. The V gene lost 1 base and the J gene lost 4 bases, with 5 bases spanning the gap. Per germline, CDR1 KGHPV and CDR2 FQNQEV (reference sequence). The DNA read from the CDR3 is TGTGCCAGCAGTCTGTTACAGTATGAACAGTAC. Amino acid sequence: CASSLLQYEQY. The CDR3, in full, reads CASSLLQYEQYF.

Of note for this clone: The genes and germline here are from mouse. The read gets to within 1 residue of the CDR3 end, and the germline J gene fills in the rest. The V gene is TRBV26, the J gene TRBJ1-3; D ambiguous. The CDR3 totals 13 residues. The germline V gene encodes CDR1 KGHPV and CDR2 FQNQEV (reference sequence). The V end lost 4 bases, the J end lost 0 bases, and 4 bases lay between the germline ends. CDR3 residues: CASSRISGNTLYF. The sequenced part of the CDR3 DNA is TGTGCCAGCAGTCGGATTTCTGGAAATACGCTCTAT. Using reference TRBV26 and TRBJ1-3 for the parts outside the CDR3, the full variable domain is NSKVIQTPRYLVKGQGQKAKMRCIPEKGHPVVFWYQQNKNNEFKFLINFQNQEVLQQIDMTEKRFSAECPSNSPCSLEIQSSEAGDSALYLCASSRISGNTLYFGEGSRLIVV.

Notes on this clone: Mouse names are used for the genes. The DNA ends 1 residue before the CDR3 does, and the rest of the CDR3 is filled in from the germline J gene. This sequence joins TRBV16 and TRBJ1-4; 9 bases map to TRBD1. The germline CDR1 and CDR2 sequences are SGHSA and FRNQAP. The CDR3 contains 15 residues. V dropped 5 bases and J dropped 5; count of bases not matched to a gene: 6. The chain's CDR3 is CASSRRDRENERLFF. The CDR3 DNA, read in part, is TGTGCAAGCAGCCGCCGGGACAGGGAGAACGAAAGATTATTT. The full variable domain, completed using reference TRBV16 and TRBJ1-4, is NAGVIQTPRHKVTGKGQEATLWCEPISGHSAVFWYRQTIVQGLEFLTYFRNQAPIDDSGMPKERFSAQMPNQSHSTLKIQSTQPQDSAVYLCASSRRDRENERLFFGHGTKLSVL.

This clone was picked up a small number of times. The listed genes are named as in mouse. The read stops 1 residue short of the end of the CDR3; the missing end is completed from the germline J gene. V usage is TRBV23 and J usage is TRBJ1-1. The germline V gene has CDR1 KGHTA and CDR2 FQNQQP. The CDR3 sequence is 13 residues long. CDR3: CSSSPLANTEVFF. Partial CDR3 DNA: TGCTCCAGCAGTCCTCTAGCAAACACAGAAGTCTTC.

Points on this clone: Gene names denote mouse genes. The read terminates 1 residue ahead of where the CDR3 ends, so the germline J gene completes it. The chain couples TRBV26 to TRBJ1-1, with TRBD1 as a possible D gene (6 bases). This CDR3 has 12 residues. The germline V and J ends were trimmed by 2 bases and 5 bases, with 6 bases remaining between them. Per the germline V gene, CDR1 is KGHPV and CDR2 is FQNQEV (reference sequence). The CDR3: CASSLTGTEVFF. The DNA read from the CDR3 is TGTGCCAGCAGTCTGACAGGGACAGAAGTCTTC.

This clone was seen a handful of times. Gene names are the mouse ones. The CDR3 goes on 1 residue after the read ends, and that part is filled in from the germline J gene. This chain connects TRBV23 to TRBJ1-2. The CDR3 covers 13 residues. Germline V gives CDR1 KGHTA, CDR2 FQNQQP. CDR3 in amino acids: CSSSQPGHSDYTF. The CDR3 bases that were read are TGCTCCAGCAGTCAGCCGGGCCACTCCGACTACACC.

Comments on this clone: The gene names given are mouse names. The CDR3 end is not reached by the read, which stops 1 residue before it; the germline J gene fills it in. The gene calls are TRBV26 and TRBJ2-4; D possibly matches TRBD1 or TRBD2 (7 bases each). CDR1 and CDR2 (germline): KGHPV, FQNQEV (reference sequence). The V end lost 0 bases, the J end lost 1 base, and 11 bases lay between the germline ends. The CDR3 runs 16 residues. The CDR3 here is CASSLSSGGGQNTLYF. Incomplete CDR3 DNA: TGTGCCAGCAGTCTGTCGTCAGGGGGGGGTCAAAACACCTTGTAC.

Comments on this clone: The listed genes are named as in mouse. The read ends 1 residue shy of where the CDR3 ends; the end is completed using the germline J gene. The J gene is TRBJ2-4, the V gene TRBV3, with 7 bases lining up with TRBD2. The CDR3 contains 15 residues. CDR1 is SNHLY, CDR2 FYNGKV, per germline (reference sequence). Germline trimming cut 4 bases from V and 0 bases from J; bases unmatched to any gene: 4. The CDR3 reads CASSSLGVSQNTLYF. The part of the CDR3 DNA that was read is TGTGCCAGCAGCTCCCTGGGGGTCAGTCAAAACACCTTGTAC.

A single count supports this clone. The gene names here belong to mouse. The sequenced fragment ends 1 residue before the CDR3 boundary, so the rest is inferred from the germline J gene. The chain is built from TRBV26 and TRBJ1-1; no firm D call. Per germline, CDR1 KGHPV and CDR2 FQNQEV (reference sequence). V dropped 5 bases and J dropped 0 bases, with 4 bases sitting between them. The CDR3 has 12 residues. This CDR3 is CASSGQNTEVFF. The part of the CDR3 DNA that was read is TGTGCCAGCAGTGGACAGAACACAGAAGTCTTC.

This clone qualifies as large. Gene names denote mouse genes. The CDR3: CSSSRGSSYEQYF. The CDR3 DNA, read in part, is TGCTCCAGCAGCAGGGGGAGCTCCTATGAACAGTAC. The genes are TRBV23 and TRBJ2-7; the listed D gene, TRBD1, was not tested against the DNA. The read ends 1 residue before the CDR3 terminus; that terminus is restored from the germline J gene. The CDR3 is 13 amino acids. Germline V lookup: CDR1 KGHTA, CDR2 FQNQQP.

Of note for this clone: Gene names and germline match the mouse. This chain's CDR3 is CASSRQGAEEQYF. Incomplete CDR3 DNA: TGTGCTAGCAGTAGACAGGGGGCGGAGGAACAGTAC. The rearrangement joins TRBV17 to TRBJ2-7; 8 positions match TRBD1. The read falls 1 residue short of the CDR3 end, and the missing part is taken from the germline J gene. V lost 2 bases and J lost 7; bases outside the gene matches: 4. Germline V gene lookup returns CDR1 MNHDT and CDR2 YYDKIL. This CDR3 has 13 amino acids.

As to this clone: Gene names and germline match the mouse. The CDR3 extends 1 residue past the end of the read, so its final part is completed from the germline J gene. J is TRBJ1-3 and V is TRBV26; 9 positions agree with TRBD1. In germline, CDR1 is KGHPV, CDR2 FQNQEV (reference sequence). This CDR3 comprises 14 residues. V gave up 6 bases and J gave up 2 bases; unmatched junction bases: 2. CDR3 bases read: TGTGCCAGCAGGGGGACAGGGACTGGAAATACGCTCTAT. Amino acid sequence: CASRGTGTGNTLY. The entire CDR3 protein is CASRGTGTGNTLYF.

This clone ranks as medium-sized. Each gene name is a mouse one. CDR3: CASSREGPDYTF. Partial CDR3 DNA: TGTGCCAGCAGTCGGGAGGGACCCGACTACACC. The V gene is TRBV26, the J gene TRBJ1-2; TRBD1 is a possible D gene (5 bases). The read ends 1 residue before the CDR3 terminus; that terminus is restored from the germline J gene. The germline CDR1 and CDR2 sequences are KGHPV and FQNQEV (reference sequence). The V and J ends lost 4 bases and 6 bases respectively, with 9 bases between them. The CDR3 consists of 12 residues.

In its sample, this clone is medium-sized. The listed genes are named as in mouse. The CDR3 end falls 1 residue outside the read, so it is completed with the germline J gene. The V gene is TRBV17, the J gene TRBJ2-7; 8 nucleotides agree with TRBD2. Germline trimming cut 1 base from V and 5 bases from J; bases unmatched to any gene: 4. Germline CDR1 MNHDT, CDR2 YYDKIL. This CDR3 is 14 amino acids long. The DNA read from the CDR3 is TGTGCTAGCAGTAGAGGCGGGGGGGCGGATGAACAGTAC. Encoded protein: CASSRGGGADEQY. The entire CDR3 reads CASSRGGGADEQYF.

This clone was found once. The listed genes are named as in mouse. The read stops 1 residue short of the end of the CDR3; the missing end is completed from the germline J gene. The chain carries TRBV3 and TRBJ2-1, with D perhaps matching TRBD2 (6 bases). This CDR3 is built from 13 residues. Germline values: CDR1 SNHLY, CDR2 FYNGKV (reference sequence). Between the trimmed V and J ends, which lost 5 bases and 6 bases, there was a span of 11 bases. CDR3 DNA, as far as it was read: TGTGCCAGCAGCATCCGGACTGTTGCTGAGCAGTTC. Protein sequence: CASSIRTVAEQF. The full CDR3 sequence reads CASSIRTVAEQFF.

Concerning this clone itself: Mouse names are used for the genes. Coverage ceases 1 residue before the CDR3 finishes, and the germline J gene fills in the end. The J gene is TRBJ2-7, the V gene TRBV26; D is perhaps TRBD2 (7 bases). V lost 2 bases and J lost 4, with 9 bases in between. Looked up from germline, CDR1 is KGHPV and CDR2 is FQNQEV (reference sequence). The CDR3 has 13 amino acids. The CDR3 loop reads CASSLGGPYEQYF. CDR3 bases read: TGTGCCAGCAGTCTGGGGGGGCCTTATGAACAGTAC.

In the case of this clone: Genes here carry mouse names. The sequence runs out 1 residue before the end of the CDR3; the remainder is reconstructed from the germline J gene. The chain combines TRBV13-1 with TRBJ2-7; TRBD1 matches at 12 bases. Looked up from germline, CDR1 is NSHNY and CDR2 is SYGAGN. This CDR3 comprises 14 residues. V shed 5 bases, J shed 7 bases, and the junction held 7 bases outside the gene matches. CDR3 DNA (partial): TGTGCCAGCAGCCTGGGACAGGGGGCGGAGGAACAGTAC. It translates to CASSLGQGAEEQY. The entire CDR3 reads CASSLGQGAEEQYF.